A single sample gave rise to the 30 T cell receptor beta chains below, sequenced in a study of Graves' ophthalmopathy and Graves' hyperthyroidism. Transcripts of RNA were the source for amplifying TCR beta CDR3 regions. In the first round, RT-PCR was carried out with HTBI primers, and a multiplex PCR formed the second round. TCRdb re-called the multiplex PCR reads with MiXCR, one entry per CDR3 protein. The sample lists around 670,000 distinct CDR3 sequences; roughly 40% were seen once. The sequenced sample was peripheral blood. Source of these receptors: an adult man with Graves' ophthalmopathy.

In this sample, this clonotype turned up many times. The genes are TRBV7-2 and TRBJ2-7; 8 nucleotides align to TRBD2. CDR1 is SGHTA, CDR2 FQGNSA, per germline. V trimming: 2 bases; J trimming: 4 bases; junction bases outside the gene matches: 7. This CDR3 is 15 amino acids long. CDR3 protein: CASSLTQLAAYEQYF. CDR3 sequence (DNA): TGTGCCAGCAGCTTAACTCAACTAGCGGCGTACGAGCAGTACTTC. The full variable domain, rest sourced from reference TRBV7-2 and TRBJ2-7, is GAGVSQSPSNKVTEKGKDVELRCDPISGHTALYWYRQSLGQGLEFLIYFQGNSAPDKSGLPSDRFSAERTGGSVSTLTIQRTQQEDSAVYLCASSLTQLAAYEQYFGPGTRLTVT.

The chain joins TRBV19 to TRBJ2-2, with a tentative D call TRBD2 (7 bases). The germline V gene has CDR1 LNHDA and CDR2 SQIVND (reference sequence). Trimming removed 2 bases at V and 0 bases at J, with 10 bases between. The length of the CDR3 is 16 residues. CDR3 nucleotides: TGTGCCAGTAGTATAACGGGGGGCTCGAACACCGGGGAGCTGTTTTTT. It translates to CASSITGGSNTGELFF.

This rearrangement joins TRBV10-3 to TRBJ2-7; possibly TRBD1 for D (5 bases). The CDR3 is 13 residues long. CDR1 and CDR2 from the germline V gene are ENHRY and SYGVKD. V lost 5 bases to trimming and J lost 2 bases, with 10 bases between them. The CDR3 DNA reads as TGTGCCATCAGTTCGACAGCTACCTACGAGCAGTACTTC. Amino acid sequence: CAISSTATYEQYF.

This chain connects TRBV5-1 to TRBJ1-1, with D perhaps matching TRBD1 (5 bases). Germline V gene sequence: CDR1 SGHRS, CDR2 YFSETQ. The CDR3 covers 14 residues. Trimming pared 0 bases from V and 6 bases from J, leaving 12 bases between. CDR3 in amino acids: CASSLVGGPAEAFF. CDR3 in DNA: TGCGCCAGCAGCTTGGTGGGGGGACCCGCTGAAGCTTTCTTT.

Worth noting for this clonotype: A much larger clonotype is one base distant, so this may be a read error. The chain uses TRBV25-1 and TRBJ2-2, with 8 bases lining up with TRBD2. Germline trimming cut 8 bases from V and 1 base from J; bases unmatched to any gene: 6. The CDR3 is made up of 15 amino acids. The germline V gene encodes CDR1 MGHDK and CDR2 SYGVNS. CDR3 sequence: CASWRGLENTGELFF. CDR3 nucleotide sequence: TGTGCCAGCTGGAGGGGACTAGAGAACACCGGGGAGCTGTTTTTT.

This clonotype was found many times. The chain couples TRBV7-2 to TRBJ2-7; 11 positions match TRBD2. The CDR3 contains 16 residues. Germline CDR1 SGHTA, CDR2 FQGNSA. Trimming at V came to 5 bases and at J to 3 bases, leaving 9 bases not matched to a gene. The CDR3 protein is CASSLSGLAGGYEQYF. The CDR3 region has the DNA TGTGCCAGCAGCCTGAGCGGCCTAGCGGGGGGCTACGAGCAGTACTTC.

This clonotype occurred once. V and J are TRBV7-2 and TRBJ2-7, with 10 bases aligning to TRBD1. The germline CDR1 and CDR2 sequences are SGHTA and FQGNSA. CDR3 length: 15 amino acids. V lost 6 bases to trimming and J lost 6 bases; unmatched junction nucleotides: 11. The CDR3 region is CASSYYRDRGGEQYF. CDR3 DNA: TGTGCCAGCAGTTACTACCGGGACAGGGGTGGCGAGCAGTACTTC.

The chain has TRBV24-1 and TRBJ1-4, with no clear D. Per the germline V gene, CDR1 is KGHDR and CDR2 is SFDVKD. The CDR3 extends over 15 amino acids. The V gene lost 5 bases and the J gene lost 5 bases, with 14 bases spanning the gap. CDR3 DNA sequence: TGTGCCACCAGTGCCCCGGGAGAGCCCAATGAAAAACTGTTTTTT. Amino acid sequence: CATSAPGEPNEKLFF.

The rearrangement joins TRBV29-1 to TRBJ2-7; 9 positions agree with TRBD1. After removal of 8 bases from V and 4 bases from J, the junction contained 9 bases not matched to a gene. This CDR3 is built from 13 residues. The V gene's germline CDR1 is SQVTM and CDR2 ANQGSEA. This chain's CDR3 is CSSLGTGFYEQYF. The CDR3 coding sequence is TGCAGCAGTCTCGGGACAGGGTTTTACGAGCAGTACTTC.

This clonotype was recorded at least ten times. The genes are TRBV7-6 and TRBJ1-6; 7 nucleotides line up with TRBD1. The CDR3 length is 16 residues. CDR1 is SGHVS and CDR2 is FNYEAQ in the germline V gene. J gave up 3 bases and V 4 bases, and 6 bases lay outside the gene matches. The CDR3 nucleotides read TGTGCCAGCAGCTCCCGTACAGGGGACTATAATTCACCCCTCCACTTT. Translating it yields CASSSRTGDYNSPLHF.

The chain is built from TRBV20-1 and TRBJ2-2, with a weak D call TRBD2 (6 bases). V was clipped by 0 bases and J by 7 bases, with 9 bases between them. The CDR3 covers 13 residues. The V gene's germline CDR1 is DFQATT and CDR2 SNEGSKA (reference sequence). As DNA, the CDR3 is TGCAGTGCTAGAGATACGGGGGTCGGGGAGCTGTTTTTT. Translation: CSARDTGVGELFF.

The chain has TRBV10-3 and TRBJ1-6, with TRBD1 identical over 7 bases. This CDR3 region has 13 residues. Germline V gene sequence: CDR1 ENHRY, CDR2 SYGVKD. With V trimmed by 6 bases and J by 8 bases, 4 bases remained unmatched. The CDR3 DNA is TGTGCCATCAGACAGGGACAGTATTCACCCCTCCACTTT. Its protein is CAIRQGQYSPLHF.

Many counts were recorded for this clonotype. V usage is TRBV2 and J usage is TRBJ1-2; D gene uncertain. The germline gives CDR1 SNHLY, CDR2 FYNNEI. This CDR3 region has 12 residues. Deletions cut 0 bases from V and 9 bases from J, with 8 bases between. CDR3 sequence: CASSEAGESYTF. CDR3 nucleotide sequence: TGTGCCAGCAGTGAAGCCGGGGAGAGCTACACCTTC.

This clonotype was counted many times. The V call is TRBV10-2, the J call TRBJ1-1, with D unresolved. V was shortened by 3 bases and J by 5 bases, with 10 bases between the two germline ends. The CDR3 consists of 13 residues. Germline-derived CDR1 and CDR2 are WSHSY and SAAADI. CDR3 region: CASSDSRATEAFF. CDR3 nucleotides: TGCGCCAGCAGTGATTCACGGGCAACTGAAGCTTTCTTT.

This clonotype was found a few times. The chain has TRBV20-1 and TRBJ1-1; possible D gene TRBD1, 6 bases. Germline assignment: CDR1 DFQATT and CDR2 SNEGSKA (reference sequence). The CDR3 loop spans 16 amino acids. V lost 4 bases and J lost 0, with 18 bases in between. The chain's CDR3 is CSATSGKGGMNTEAFF. The CDR3 coding sequence is TGCAGTGCTACCTCAGGGAAGGGGGGCATGAACACTGAAGCTTTCTTT.

A remark on this clonotype: Compared with germline, one end of the junction differs, possibly owing to a read error. This rearrangement joins TRBV10-3 to TRBJ1-4; D unclear. The CDR3 covers 14 residues. Germline loops: CDR1 ENHRY, CDR2 SYGVKD. The CDR3 DNA sequence: TGTGCCAGCAGTTTTAGCGGCGGGTATGAAAAACTGTTTTTT. Translated: CASSFSGGYEKLFF.

This clonotype was detected ten times or more. This rearrangement joins TRBV14 to TRBJ2-7; D is unclear. The CDR3 runs to 14 residues. Germline CDR1 and CDR2: SGHDN and FVKESK. Between the trimmed V and J ends, which lost 0 bases and 5 bases, there was a span of 11 bases. The CDR3 is CASSQEVGTDEQYF. The CDR3 bases are TGTGCCAGCAGCCAAGAAGTGGGTACGGACGAGCAGTACTTC.

This clonotype was seen a handful of times. This chain links TRBV6-1 with TRBJ1-6, with D unresolved. This CDR3 has 15 amino acids. With 4 bases removed from V and 6 bases from J, the gap between germline ends came to 13 bases. Germline CDR1 reads MNHNS; CDR2 reads SASEGT. CDR3 sequence (DNA): TGTGCCAGCAGTGGTTTCGTCGGAACTAATTCACCCCTCCACTTT. This sequence encodes CASSGFVGTNSPLHF.

This clonotype came up many times. The chain combines TRBV10-3 with TRBJ1-1; TRBD1 matches at 11 bases. V was pared by 4 bases and J by 3 bases, with 4 bases of the junction left unmatched. The CDR3 extends over 15 amino acids. Germline-derived CDR1 and CDR2 are ENHRY and SYGVKD. CDR3 DNA sequence: TGTGCCATCAGTGTAAGGGGACAGGGGGACACTGAAGCTTTCTTT. Amino acids: CAISVRGQGDTEAFF.

The table lists this clonotype with a count of one. V is TRBV20-1 and J is TRBJ2-7; tentative D call: TRBD1 (5 bases). CDR1 DFQATT and CDR2 SNEGSKA come from the germline V gene (reference sequence). CDR3 length: 12 residues. CDR3 coding DNA: TGCAGCCCCCTGGGGCGGCTCTACGAGCAGTACTTC. Protein product: CSPLGRLYEQYF.

This clonotype was seen more than once but under ten times. The J gene is TRBJ1-1, the V gene TRBV5-1; 11 positions match TRBD1. After removal of 4 bases from V and 5 bases from J, the junction contained 4 bases not matched to a gene. Germline V gene sequence: CDR1 SGHRS, CDR2 YFSETQ. The CDR3 is 14 amino acids. CDR3 sequence: CASSPGQGATEAFF. CDR3 in DNA: TGCGCCAGCAGCCCCGGACAGGGGGCGACTGAAGCTTTCTTT.

This clonotype was counted at least ten times. The rearrangement uses TRBV2 and TRBJ2-7; a weak D match, TRBD2 (6 bases). Trimming removed 10 bases from V and 5 bases from J, with 12 bases in between. CDR3 size: 11 residues. The V gene's germline CDR1 is SNHLY and CDR2 FYNNEI. This CDR3 is CANGEEDEQYF. Here the CDR3 DNA reads TGTGCCAACGGGGAGGAGGACGAGCAGTACTTC.

For this clonotype: Being one base from a much bigger clone, this may be a read error. This chain uses TRBV12-3 or TRBV12-4 with TRBJ1-1, with D possibly matching TRBD1 (5 bases). The CDR3 is made up of 15 amino acids. V shed 6 bases and J shed 4 bases, with 18 bases lying between them. The DNA for the CDR3 is TGTGCCAGCAGCCCTGGGAGGGGCCAGAGCACTGAAGCTTTCTTT. This translates into CASSPGRGQSTEAFF.

This clonotype was seen a handful of times. The chain is built from TRBV12-3 or TRBV12-4 and TRBJ1-1; tentative D call: TRBD1 (5 bases). There are 13 residues in the CDR3. Deletions cut 5 bases from V and 4 bases from J, with 11 bases between. CDR3 sequence reads: CASSPGAATEAFF. CDR3 nucleotide sequence: TGTGCCAGCAGTCCCGGGGCCGCCACTGAAGCTTTCTTT.

This clonotype was found many times. The J gene is TRBJ1-5, the V gene TRBV29-1, with D possibly matching TRBD1 (6 bases). The V gene lost 7 bases and the J gene lost 7 bases, with 14 bases spanning the gap. This CDR3 has 12 residues. Germline assignment: CDR1 SQVTM and CDR2 ANQGSEA. Here the CDR3 reads CSAGWGGQPQHF. The DNA of the CDR3 is TGCAGCGCTGGGTGGGGGGGCCAGCCCCAGCATTTT.

This chain joins TRBV5-1 and TRBJ1-2, with D unclear. Germline CDR1 SGHRS, CDR2 YFSETQ. The CDR3 has 13 amino acids. V lost 3 bases to trimming and J lost 5 bases, with 11 bases between them. This CDR3 is CASSSPSRYGYTF. DNA of the CDR3: TGCGCCAGCAGCTCCCCCAGTCGGTATGGCTACACCTTC.

This clonotype has more than one count but fewer than ten. V gene TRBV6-5 combines with J gene TRBJ1-5; D gene unclear. The germline gives CDR1 MNHEY, CDR2 SVGAGI. The CDR3 loop spans 14 amino acids. The V and J ends lost 0 bases and 7 bases respectively, with 10 bases between them. CDR3 sequence: CASSYSTVGQPQHF. In DNA, the CDR3 is TGTGCCAGCAGTTACTCGACGGTAGGGCAGCCCCAGCATTTT.

The chain is built from TRBV25-1 and TRBJ1-1, with TRBD1 identical over 9 bases. Germline CDR1 reads MGHDK; CDR2 reads SYGVNS. The CDR3 runs 16 residues. V trimming: 7 bases; J trimming: 0 bases; junction bases outside the gene matches: 9. The CDR3 DNA reads TGTGCCAGCATGAGTAGGGACAGGGAACTGAACACTGAAGCTTTCTTT. Protein product: CASMSRDRELNTEAFF.

V is TRBV15 and J is TRBJ2-6, with TRBD1 identical over 8 bases. The CDR3 contains 17 residues. Looked up from germline, CDR1 is LNHNV and CDR2 is YYDKDF (reference sequence). V shed 5 bases and J 4 bases; nucleotides not matched to a gene: 10. CDR3 nucleotide sequence: TGTGCCACCAGCCCGGACAGGGCGGCGACCGGGGCCAACGTCCTGACTTTC. The encoded protein is CATSPDRAATGANVLTF.

This chain connects TRBV7-9 to TRBJ1-5, with D tentatively TRBD1 (5 bases). Trimming removed 3 bases at V and 5 bases at J, with 14 bases between. Germline values: CDR1 SEHNR, CDR2 FQNEAQ (reference sequence). The CDR3 covers 15 residues. CDR3 region: CASSLGWGWDQPQHF. The DNA for the CDR3 is TGTGCCAGCAGCTTGGGTTGGGGGTGGGATCAGCCCCAGCATTTT.